The source of this T cell receptor (beta chain) is a study of cytomegalovirus exposure and HLA in healthy donors. Turning to the study itself: It was reported in a later analysis that the 90 to 150 validation repertoires used the same platform as the 650 to 800 first-cohort repertoires.

Some clones are missing from TCRdb's copy, which holds only in-frame ones; the method was immunoSEQ multiplex PCR. Counted here are about 360,000 clones, 86% occurring once; the ten biggest clones make up under 0.95%. Between the trimmed V and J ends, which lost 6 bases and 0 bases, there was a span of 15 bases. Germline V lookup: CDR1 SNHLY, CDR2 FYNNEI. The CDR3 is 15 amino acids. In the case of this clone: The antigen is not known.

Findings and limits, study-wide: A list of approximately 160 TCR beta chains associated with cytomegalovirus was given.

The gene calls are TRBV2 and TRBJ2-7, with D possibly matching TRBD1 (5 bases). This receptor was obtained from a woman younger than 30 in good health and CMV-seronegative. Sequencing was done on a sample of PBMCs. The CDR3 coding sequence is TGTGCCAGCAGCCTAAAGGGGTCTAGCTCCTACGAGCAGTACTTC. Its protein is CASSLKGSSSYEQYF.